This TCR beta chain was sequenced in a study of tumor-infiltrating lymphocytes in primary liver carcinoma. For the study at large: Tumor stage was T1-T3 N0M0, and tumor size was about 4 to 11 cm across.

Study-level findings and limits: Against blood, tumors held a significantly higher top-250-clone fraction (p = 0.039). Whereas tumor region pairs overlapped more, tumor-adjacent and tumor-blood pairs overlapped less.

Of note for this clonotype: Its target is unknown.

Production of TCR beta cDNA used roughly 480 ng total RNA together with a constant-region primer. Slightly modified ARM-PCR with three nested multiplex PCR rounds yielded TCR beta libraries. The two initial PCR rounds, nine to eleven cycles each, used TRBV1-TRBV30 forward and C-beta reverse primers. Each CDR3 protein is one row after TCRdb ran MiXCR on the multiplex PCR reads. The table records fewer than 350,000 distinct CDR3 sequences, approximately 65% of them present only once. The CDR3 covers 13 residues. Per the germline V gene, CDR1 is GTSNPN and CDR2 is SVGIG (reference sequence). V was clipped by 2 bases and J by 10 bases, with 15 bases between them. RNA isolated from unsorted whole blood supplied the blood RNA, with germline DNA also extracted. These patients lived with chronic HBV infection and had never been treated.

This receptor was obtained from a man aged 35 to 55 with primary liver carcinoma and hepatitis B virus infection. The chain links TRBV30 to TRBJ2-1; D call uncertain. Sequenced: peripheral blood. Written as DNA, the CDR3 is TGTGCCTGGAGTACAATCGAGGTAGGGGAGCAGTTCTTC. Translated, it gives CAWSTIEVGEQFF.